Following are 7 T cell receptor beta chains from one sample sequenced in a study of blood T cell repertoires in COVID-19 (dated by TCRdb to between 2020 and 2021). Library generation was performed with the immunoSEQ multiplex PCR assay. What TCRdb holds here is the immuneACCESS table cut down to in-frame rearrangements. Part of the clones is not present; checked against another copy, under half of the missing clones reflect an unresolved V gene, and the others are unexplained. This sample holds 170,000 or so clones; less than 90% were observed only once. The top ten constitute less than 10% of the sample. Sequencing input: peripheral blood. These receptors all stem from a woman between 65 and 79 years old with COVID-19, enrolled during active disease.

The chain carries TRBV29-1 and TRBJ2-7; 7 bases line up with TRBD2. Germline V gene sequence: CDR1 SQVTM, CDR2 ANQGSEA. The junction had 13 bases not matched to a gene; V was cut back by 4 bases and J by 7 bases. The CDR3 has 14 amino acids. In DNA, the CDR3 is TGCAGCGTTGTCCGGGCGGGGGACCGATCGGAGCAGTACTTC. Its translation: CSVVRAGDRSEQYF.

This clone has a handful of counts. This CDR3 reads CASSTRTGAIKLAKNIQYF. CDR3 DNA sequence: TGTGCCAGTAGTACTCGGACAGGAGCTATAAAATTAGCCAAAAACATTCAGTACTTC. The chain employs TRBV19 and TRBJ2-4, with 7 nucleotides matching TRBD1. V lost 4 bases to trimming and J lost 0 bases; unmatched junction nucleotides: 15. There are 19 residues in the CDR3. The germline V gene encodes CDR1 LNHDA and CDR2 SQIVND (reference sequence).

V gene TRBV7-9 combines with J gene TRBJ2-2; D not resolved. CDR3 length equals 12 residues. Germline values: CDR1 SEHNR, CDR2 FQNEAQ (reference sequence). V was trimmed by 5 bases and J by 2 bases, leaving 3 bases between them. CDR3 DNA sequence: TGTGCCAGCAGCCTAAACACCGGGGAGCTGTTTTTT. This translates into CASSLNTGELFF.

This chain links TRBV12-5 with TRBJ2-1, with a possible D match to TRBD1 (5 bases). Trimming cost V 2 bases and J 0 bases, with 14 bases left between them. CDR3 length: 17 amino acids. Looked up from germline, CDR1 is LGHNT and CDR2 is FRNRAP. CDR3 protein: CASGLPGRGSSYNEQFF. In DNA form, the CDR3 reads TGTGCTAGTGGTTTGCCAGGTAGGGGATCCTCCTACAATGAGCAGTTCTTC. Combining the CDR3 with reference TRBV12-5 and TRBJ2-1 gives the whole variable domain DARVTQTPRHKVTEMGQEVTMRCQPILGHNTVFWYRQTMMQGLELLAYFRNRAPLDDSGMPKDRFSAEMPDATLATLKIQPSEPRDSAVYFCASGLPGRGSSYNEQFFGPGTRLTVL.

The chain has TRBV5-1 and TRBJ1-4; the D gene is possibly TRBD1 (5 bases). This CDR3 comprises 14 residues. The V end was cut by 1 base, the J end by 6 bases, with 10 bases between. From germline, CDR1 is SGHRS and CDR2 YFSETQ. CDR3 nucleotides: TGCGCCAGCAGCTTGTACAGGTTTGATGAAAAACTGTTTTTT. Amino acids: CASSLYRFDEKLFF.

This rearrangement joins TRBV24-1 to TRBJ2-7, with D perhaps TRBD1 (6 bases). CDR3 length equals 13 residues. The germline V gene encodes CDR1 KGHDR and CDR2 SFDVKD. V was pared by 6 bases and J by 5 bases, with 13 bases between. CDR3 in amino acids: CATSTGAGDEQYF. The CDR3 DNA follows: TGTGCCACCAGTACTGGGGCAGGGGACGAGCAGTACTTC.

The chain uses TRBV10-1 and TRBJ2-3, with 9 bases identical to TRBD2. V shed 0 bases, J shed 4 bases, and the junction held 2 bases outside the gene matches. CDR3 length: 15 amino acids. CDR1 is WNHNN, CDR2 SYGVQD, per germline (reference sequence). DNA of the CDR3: TGCGCCAGCAGTGAGTCGGCGGGAGGGGCAGATACGCAGTATTTT. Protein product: CASSESAGGADTQYF.